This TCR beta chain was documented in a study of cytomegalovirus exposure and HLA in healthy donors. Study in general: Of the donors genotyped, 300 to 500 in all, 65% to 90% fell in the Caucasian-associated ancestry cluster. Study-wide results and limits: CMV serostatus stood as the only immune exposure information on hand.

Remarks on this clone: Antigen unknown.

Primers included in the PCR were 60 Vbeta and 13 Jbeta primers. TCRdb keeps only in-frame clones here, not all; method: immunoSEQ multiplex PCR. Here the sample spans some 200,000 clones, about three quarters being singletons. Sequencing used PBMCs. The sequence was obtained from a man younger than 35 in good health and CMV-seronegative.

CDR3 sequence: CASSSFRRGGTGELFF. CDR3 DNA sequence: TGTGCCAGCAGTTCCTTCCGGCGGGGGGGGACCGGGGAGCTGTTTTTT. J is TRBJ2-2 and V is TRBV28, with 9 bases fitting TRBD2. The CDR3 has 16 amino acids. The germline gives CDR1 MDHEN, CDR2 SYDVKM. V shed 4 bases and J 5 bases; nucleotides not matched to a gene: 8. Together with reference TRBV28 and TRBJ2-2, the CDR3 gives the full variable domain: DVKVTQSSRYLVKRTGEKVFLECVQDMDHENMFWYRQDPGLGLRLIYFSYDVKMKEKGDIPEGYSVSREKKERFSLILESASTNQTSMYLCASSSFRRGGTGELFFGEGSRLTVL.